This T cell receptor beta chain was recorded in a study of T cells in Graves' hyperthyroidism and ophthalmopathy. Trimming removed 0 bases at V and 4 bases at J, with 9 bases between. The CDR3 is made up of 13 amino acids. Germline V CDR1 and CDR2: DFQATT, SNEGSKA (reference sequence). RNA transcripts gave rise to amplified TCR beta CDR3 regions. An initial round of RT-PCR targeting the TCR CDR3 relied on the HTBI primer set. TCRdb re-called the multiplex PCR reads with MiXCR, one entry per CDR3 protein. The sample contains roughly 380,000 distinct CDR3 sequences, approximately 12% of which appear only once. Aged 18 to 65, the patients had hyperthyroidism that was newly diagnosed and had lasted under 2 months. Patients having uncontrolled infection, another autoimmune disease, pregnancy or lactation were not included. PBMCs were derived from 10 ml fresh peripheral blood. This clonotype has only a few counts.

This sequence joins TRBV20-1 and TRBJ1-2; D remains ambiguous. The sequence came from a man aged 25 to 40 with Graves' hyperthyroidism that later progressed to Graves' ophthalmopathy. Specimen: blood. This CDR3 reads CSARDQRSYGYTF. The CDR3 region has the DNA TGCAGTGCTAGAGATCAAAGGAGCTATGGCTACACCTTC.